This TCR beta chain emerged from a study of control samples from healthy donors and cancer patients. Some clones are missing from TCRdb's copy, which holds only in-frame ones; the method was immunoSEQ multiplex PCR. The sample comprises approximately 120,000 clones, roughly 87% of which are singletons, and roughly 2% rests with the top ten. V lost 5 bases, J lost 5 bases, and 13 bases lay in between. The CDR3 runs to 13 residues. Germline V gives CDR1 MNHEY, CDR2 SVGEGT. Sequencing was done on a sample of blood. This TCR came from a young man in good health. This sequence joins TRBV6-2 or TRBV6-3 and TRBJ2-7, with TRBD2 as a possible D gene (5 bases). CDR3 in amino acids: CASSGYTGNEQYF. The CDR3, as DNA: TGTGCCAGCAGTGGGTATACGGGAAACGAGCAGTACTTC.